A selection of T cell receptor beta chains follows, all from one sample in a study of T cells in Graves' hyperthyroidism and ophthalmopathy. TCRdb called the multiplex PCR reads again in MiXCR, with one record for every CDR3 protein. The sample carries more than 500,000 distinct CDR3 sequences, approximately 48% recorded once. Input material: peripheral blood or thyroid tissue (not recorded which). The receptors come from an adult woman with Graves' disease, either hyperthyroidism or ophthalmopathy (not recorded which). CDR3s include the opening cysteine and the closing phenylalanine or tryptophan. A D gene is named only where the DNA matches it firmly. A clone size is listed for some rows: how often the clone was seen (once, few, many), or a class if it is expanded.

v_call: TRBV7-9; clone_size: NA; cdr3_length: 15; j_call: TRBJ2-7; d_call: TRBD1; cdr3_nt: TGTGCCAGCAGTTTACTAGGGACAGGCTCCTACGAGCAGTACTTC; cdr3_aa: CASSLLGTGSYEQYF
v_call: TRBV6-6; clone_size: NA; cdr3_length: 16; j_call: TRBJ2-5; d_call: TRBD1; cdr3_nt: TGTGCCAGCAGTTACTCGTTCCCGGACAGGGAAGAGACCCAGTACTTC; cdr3_aa: CASSYSFPDREETQYF
v_call: TRBV6-2/TRBV6-3; clone_size: many; cdr3_length: 15; j_call: TRBJ1-5; d_call: TRBD1; cdr3_nt: TGTGCCAGCAGTCACGACAGGGTAGGCAATCAGCCCCAGCATTTT; cdr3_aa: CASSHDRVGNQPQHF
v_call: TRBV24-1; clone_size: NA; cdr3_length: 14; j_call: TRBJ2-7; d_call: TRBD2; cdr3_nt: TGTGCCACCAGTGAGGGGACTAGAGCTGTCGAGCAGTACTTC; cdr3_aa: CATSEGTRAVEQYF
v_call: TRBV10-3; clone_size: NA; cdr3_length: 12; j_call: TRBJ2-5; d_call: NA; cdr3_nt: TGTGCCATCAGTGAGGACGAGTTGGCCCAGTACTTC; cdr3_aa: CAISEDELAQYF
v_call: TRBV10-2; clone_size: NA; cdr3_length: 17; j_call: TRBJ1-1; d_call: NA; cdr3_nt: TGCGCCAGCAGTGAGTCTATCCCGGGCCTAGCGAACACTGAAGCTTTCTTT; cdr3_aa: CASSESIPGLANTEAFF
v_call: TRBV29-1; clone_size: NA; cdr3_length: 14; j_call: TRBJ2-2; d_call: TRBD2; cdr3_nt: TGCAGCGTGAATAGCGGGAGGAGGGCCGGGGAGCTGTTTTTT; cdr3_aa: CSVNSGRRAGELFF
v_call: TRBV7-2; clone_size: NA; cdr3_length: 15; j_call: TRBJ2-2; d_call: NA; cdr3_nt: TGTGCCAGCAGCTTAGCTGGCAGTGCTGCCGGGGAGCTGTTTTTT; cdr3_aa: CASSLAGSAAGELFF
v_call: TRBV7-2; clone_size: many; cdr3_length: 15; j_call: TRBJ2-7; d_call: TRBD2; cdr3_nt: TGTGCCAGCAGAGTGACTAGCGAGAGCTCCTACGAGCAGTACTTC; cdr3_aa: CASRVTSESSYEQYF
v_call: TRBV7-2; clone_size: many; cdr3_length: 13; j_call: TRBJ2-5; d_call: NA; cdr3_nt: TGTGCCAGCACCGGCGACAGACAAGAGACCCAGTACTTC; cdr3_aa: CASTGDRQETQYF
v_call: TRBV6-5; clone_size: many; cdr3_length: 14; j_call: TRBJ1-6; d_call: NA; cdr3_nt: TGTGCCAGCAGGGACGGGAATTCTTTTTCGACCCTCCACTTT; cdr3_aa: CASRDGNSFSTLHF
v_call: TRBV15; clone_size: NA; cdr3_length: 15; j_call: TRBJ1-5; d_call: NA; cdr3_nt: TGTGCCACCAGCACTCGGGCGGGGGGCGATCAGCCCCAGCATTTT; cdr3_aa: CATSTRAGGDQPQHF
v_call: TRBV11-2; clone_size: many; cdr3_length: 15; j_call: TRBJ2-5; d_call: TRBD2; cdr3_nt: TGTGCCAGCAGCTTGGCTAGCGGGAGTTATCAGACCCAGTACTTC; cdr3_aa: CASSLASGSYQTQYF
v_call: TRBV4-1; clone_size: NA; cdr3_length: 17; j_call: TRBJ1-5; d_call: NA; cdr3_nt: TGCGCCAGCAGCCAAGTGCTGGATGGGAGTGGCAATCAGCCCCAGCATTTT; cdr3_aa: CASSQVLDGSGNQPQHF
v_call: TRBV15; clone_size: NA; cdr3_length: 16; j_call: TRBJ2-2; d_call: NA; cdr3_nt: TGTGCCACCAGCAGAGATCTCTCGGGTCCCCCCGGGGAGCTGTTTTTT; cdr3_aa: CATSRDLSGPPGELFF
v_call: TRBV14; clone_size: many; cdr3_length: 15; j_call: TRBJ2-7; d_call: NA; cdr3_nt: TGTGCCAGCAGCCGAAATACGGGACTGACCTACGAGCAGTACTTC; cdr3_aa: CASSRNTGLTYEQYF
v_call: TRBV24-1; clone_size: many; cdr3_length: 15; j_call: TRBJ1-5; d_call: NA; cdr3_nt: TGTGCCACCAGTGATAAGGAAGGGGGCAATCAGCCCCAGCATTTT; cdr3_aa: CATSDKEGGNQPQHF
v_call: TRBV5-4; clone_size: NA; cdr3_length: 16; j_call: TRBJ2-2; d_call: NA; cdr3_nt: TGTGCCAGCACCCTCCAATCGACAGGGAACACCGGGGAGCTGTTTTTT; cdr3_aa: CASTLQSTGNTGELFF
v_call: TRBV19; clone_size: many; cdr3_length: 13; j_call: TRBJ2-2; d_call: NA; cdr3_nt: TGTGCCAGTAGTTTAAGATACACCGGGGAGCTGTTTTTT; cdr3_aa: CASSLRYTGELFF
v_call: TRBV7-9; clone_size: NA; cdr3_length: 12; j_call: TRBJ2-5; d_call: NA; cdr3_nt: TGTGCCAGCATGAGGGGGGAAGAGACCCAGTACTTC; cdr3_aa: CASMRGEETQYF
v_call: TRBV27; clone_size: NA; cdr3_length: 15; j_call: TRBJ2-7; d_call: NA; cdr3_nt: TGTGCCAGCAGTCCCGGATGGCTAGCGACCCACGAGCAGTACTTC; cdr3_aa: CASSPGWLATHEQYF
v_call: TRBV5-1; clone_size: NA; cdr3_length: 15; j_call: TRBJ2-2; d_call: TRBD1; cdr3_nt: TGCGCCAGCAGCGGGACAGGGCCAGTCTCCGGGGAGCTGTTTTTT; cdr3_aa: CASSGTGPVSGELFF
v_call: TRBV29-1; clone_size: NA; cdr3_length: 12; j_call: TRBJ2-7; d_call: NA; cdr3_nt: TGCAGCGTGGGGGGACAGATCTACGAGCAGTACTTC; cdr3_aa: CSVGGQIYEQYF
v_call: TRBV9; clone_size: once; cdr3_length: 13; j_call: TRBJ2-7; d_call: NA; cdr3_nt: TGTGCCAGCAGCGGAGAGGACCCCTACGAGCAGTACTTC; cdr3_aa: CASSGEDPYEQYF
v_call: TRBV29-1; clone_size: NA; cdr3_length: 11; j_call: TRBJ2-7; d_call: NA; cdr3_nt: TGCAGCGTTGAAGGGGGTGAGGAGCAGTACTTC; cdr3_aa: CSVEGGEEQYF
v_call: TRBV20-1; clone_size: many; cdr3_length: 15; j_call: TRBJ2-7; d_call: TRBD2; cdr3_nt: TGCAGTGCTAGAGACGGACTAGCGGGAGTTTTCGAGCAGTACTTC; cdr3_aa: CSARDGLAGVFEQYF
v_call: TRBV24-1; clone_size: NA; cdr3_length: 13; j_call: TRBJ2-2; d_call: TRBD2; cdr3_nt: TGTGCCACCAGTGATGGGGGGGCCGGGGAGCTGTTTTTT; cdr3_aa: CATSDGGAGELFF
v_call: TRBV15; clone_size: NA; cdr3_length: 14; j_call: TRBJ1-3; d_call: NA; cdr3_nt: TGTGCCACCAGCAGAGGGACAGCCGGAAACACCATATATTTT; cdr3_aa: CATSRGTAGNTIYF
v_call: TRBV27; clone_size: many; cdr3_length: 15; j_call: TRBJ1-5; d_call: NA; cdr3_nt: TGTGCCAGCCGCCTTGGGACGAGAAGGAATCAGCCCCAGCATTTT; cdr3_aa: CASRLGTRRNQPQHF
v_call: TRBV7-2; clone_size: NA; cdr3_length: 15; j_call: TRBJ1-2; d_call: NA; cdr3_nt: TGTGCCAGCAGCTTAGAAGGTTTGCAGGGAAGCGGGTACACCTTC; cdr3_aa: CASSLEGLQGSGYTF
v_call: TRBV7-2; clone_size: NA; cdr3_length: 18; j_call: TRBJ2-2; d_call: TRBD1; cdr3_nt: TGTGCCAGCAGCTTCTTCCCAGGGGGACAGGTTAACACCGGGGAGCTGTTTTTT; cdr3_aa: CASSFFPGGQVNTGELFF
v_call: TRBV2; clone_size: NA; cdr3_length: 16; j_call: TRBJ2-7; d_call: NA; cdr3_nt: TGTGCCAGCAGTGGGCCTGATCGACGCCAAACCCGCGAGCAGTACTTC; cdr3_aa: CASSGPDRRQTREQYF
v_call: TRBV6-5; clone_size: NA; cdr3_length: 16; j_call: TRBJ2-3; d_call: NA; cdr3_nt: TGTGCCAGCAGTCCTCCCGGACGGACGACAGCAGATACGCAGTATTTT; cdr3_aa: CASSPPGRTTADTQYF
v_call: TRBV4-1; clone_size: many; cdr3_length: 16; j_call: TRBJ1-1; d_call: NA; cdr3_nt: TGCGCCAGCAGCCAAGATTGGGCCCGTCGGGACACTGAAGCTTTCTTT; cdr3_aa: CASSQDWARRDTEAFF
v_call: TRBV7-2; clone_size: many; cdr3_length: 17; j_call: TRBJ2-2; d_call: TRBD2; cdr3_nt: TGTGCCAGCAGCCCACTGACTAGCGGGGCGAACACCGGGGAGCTGTTTTTT; cdr3_aa: CASSPLTSGANTGELFF
v_call: TRBV20-1; clone_size: many; cdr3_length: 11; j_call: TRBJ2-7; d_call: NA; cdr3_nt: TGCAGTGCCGGACAGTCCTACGAGCAGTACTTC; cdr3_aa: CSAGQSYEQYF
v_call: TRBV7-8; clone_size: NA; cdr3_length: 10; j_call: TRBJ1-2; d_call: NA; cdr3_nt: TGCGCCAGCAGCCAAGATGGCGGCACCTTC; cdr3_aa: CASSQDGGTF
v_call: TRBV29-1; clone_size: few; cdr3_length: 13; j_call: TRBJ1-2; d_call: NA; cdr3_nt: TGCAGCGTTGAGGGAGGTTTGGGCTATGGCTACACCTTC; cdr3_aa: CSVEGGLGYGYTF
v_call: TRBV2; clone_size: NA; cdr3_length: 13; j_call: TRBJ2-1; d_call: TRBD2; cdr3_nt: TGTGCCAGCAGTTCGCTAGCGGACAATGAGCAGTTCTTC; cdr3_aa: CASSSLADNEQFF
v_call: TRBV10-3; clone_size: many; cdr3_length: 12; j_call: TRBJ1-6; d_call: NA; cdr3_nt: TGTGCCGCAGGGTGGTGGAATTCACCCCTCCACTTT; cdr3_aa: CAAGWWNSPLHF
v_call: TRBV24-1; clone_size: NA; cdr3_length: 13; j_call: TRBJ2-5; d_call: NA; cdr3_nt: TGCGCCAGCAGTGAAAGACTTGGGGAGACCCAGTACTTC; cdr3_aa: CASSERLGETQYF
v_call: TRBV24-1; clone_size: NA; cdr3_length: 13; j_call: TRBJ1-5; d_call: NA; cdr3_nt: TGTGCCACCAGTGACTCTACGTCCCGGCCCCAGCATTTT; cdr3_aa: CATSDSTSRPQHF
v_call: TRBV6-5; clone_size: NA; cdr3_length: 18; j_call: TRBJ1-6; d_call: TRBD1; cdr3_nt: TGTGCCAGCAGTTACTCGGCATACGGACAGGGTCCAAATTCACCCCTCCACTTT; cdr3_aa: CASSYSAYGQGPNSPLHF
v_call: TRBV5-4; clone_size: few; cdr3_length: 14; j_call: TRBJ1-3; d_call: NA; cdr3_nt: TGTGCCAGCAGCGTTTCGCTCTCTGGAAACACCATATATTTT; cdr3_aa: CASSVSLSGNTIYF
v_call: TRBV6-6; clone_size: many; cdr3_length: 13; j_call: TRBJ1-6; d_call: TRBD1; cdr3_nt: TGTGCCACCGCGGGACAGTTAAATTCACCCCTCCACTTT; cdr3_aa: CATAGQLNSPLHF
v_call: TRBV29-1; clone_size: NA; cdr3_length: 12; j_call: TRBJ1-4; d_call: NA; cdr3_nt: TGCAGCGTTGAAGGGGGAATAGGGAAACTGTTTTTT; cdr3_aa: CSVEGGIGKLFF
v_call: TRBV7-6; clone_size: NA; cdr3_length: 12; j_call: TRBJ1-1; d_call: NA; cdr3_nt: TGTGCCAGCAGCCAAGTAGGTAGCAGGGCTTTCTTT; cdr3_aa: CASSQVGSRAFF
v_call: TRBV15; clone_size: NA; cdr3_length: 14; j_call: TRBJ2-7; d_call: TRBD2; cdr3_nt: TGTGCCACCAGCAGAGGTAGCGGGCCCTACGAGCAGTACTTC; cdr3_aa: CATSRGSGPYEQYF
v_call: TRBV14; clone_size: few; cdr3_length: 8; j_call: TRBJ1-1; d_call: NA; cdr3_nt: TGTGCCAGCAGCCAAGATTTCTTT; cdr3_aa: CASSQDFF
v_call: TRBV7-9; clone_size: few; cdr3_length: 14; j_call: TRBJ1-4; d_call: NA; cdr3_nt: TGTGCCAGCAGCCGGGGGAAGGCTAATGAAAAACTGTTTTTT; cdr3_aa: CASSRGKANEKLFF
v_call: TRBV10-3; clone_size: many; cdr3_length: 16; j_call: TRBJ1-3; d_call: NA; cdr3_nt: TGTGCCATCAGTGAGCGGGCTCCATTGGGGGGAAACACCATATATTTT; cdr3_aa: CAISERAPLGGNTIYF
v_call: TRBV3-1; clone_size: NA; cdr3_length: 13; j_call: TRBJ1-1; d_call: NA; cdr3_nt: TGTGCCAGCAGCCAAGATAAGCGGACGCAAGCTTTCTTT; cdr3_aa: CASSQDKRTQAFF